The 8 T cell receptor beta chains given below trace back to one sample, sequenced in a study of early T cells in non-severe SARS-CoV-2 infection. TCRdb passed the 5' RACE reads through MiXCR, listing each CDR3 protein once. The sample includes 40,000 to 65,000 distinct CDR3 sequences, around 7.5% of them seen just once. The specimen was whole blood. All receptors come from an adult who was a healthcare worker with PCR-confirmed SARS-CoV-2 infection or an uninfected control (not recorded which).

The CDR3 nucleotides read TGTGCCAGCAGCCCCCGGGACCAATCCTACGAGCAGTACTTC. Translating gives CASSPRDQSYEQYF. The chain joins TRBV9 to TRBJ2-7, with D perhaps TRBD1 or TRBD2 (5 bases each). Germline V gene sequence: CDR1 SGDLS, CDR2 YYNGEE. The CDR3 loop spans 14 amino acids. V was clipped by 4 bases and J by 1 base, with 12 bases between them.

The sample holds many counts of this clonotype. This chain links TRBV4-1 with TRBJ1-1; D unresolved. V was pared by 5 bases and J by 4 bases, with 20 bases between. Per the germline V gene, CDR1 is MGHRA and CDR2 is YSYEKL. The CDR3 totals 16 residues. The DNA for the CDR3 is TGCGCCAGCAGCGCGATCGGACGGAAAAGGGTCACTGAAGCTTTCTTT. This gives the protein CASSAIGRKRVTEAFF.

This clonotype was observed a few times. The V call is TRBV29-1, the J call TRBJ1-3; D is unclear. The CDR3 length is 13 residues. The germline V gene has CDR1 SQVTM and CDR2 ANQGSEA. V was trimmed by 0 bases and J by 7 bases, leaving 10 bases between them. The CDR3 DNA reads TGCAGCGTTGAAGATCGGAGGGAGAACACCATATATTTT. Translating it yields CSVEDRRENTIYF. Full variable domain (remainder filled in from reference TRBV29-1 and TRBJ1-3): SAVISQKPSRDICQRGTSLTIQCQVDSQVTMMFWYRQQPGQSLTLIATANQGSEATYESGFVIDKFPISRPNLTFSTLTVSNMSPEDSSIYLCSVEDRRENTIYFGEGSWLTVV.

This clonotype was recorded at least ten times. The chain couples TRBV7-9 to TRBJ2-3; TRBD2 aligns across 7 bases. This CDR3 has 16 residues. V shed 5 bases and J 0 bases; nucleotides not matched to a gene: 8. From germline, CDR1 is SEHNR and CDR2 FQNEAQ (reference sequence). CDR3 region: CASSPRLASSTDTQYF. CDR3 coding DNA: TGTGCCAGCAGCCCCAGACTAGCCTCTAGCACAGATACGCAGTATTTT.

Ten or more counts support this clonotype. DNA of the CDR3: TGCAGTGCTAGAAGAGTGGGTCGAGAAGAGACCCAGTACTTC. It yields the protein CSARRVGREETQYF. The chain recombines TRBV20-1 with TRBJ2-5, with D unresolved. CDR3 length equals 14 residues. CDR1 and CDR2 from the germline V gene are DFQATT and SNEGSKA (reference sequence). Trimming pared 2 bases from V and 3 bases from J, leaving 13 bases between.

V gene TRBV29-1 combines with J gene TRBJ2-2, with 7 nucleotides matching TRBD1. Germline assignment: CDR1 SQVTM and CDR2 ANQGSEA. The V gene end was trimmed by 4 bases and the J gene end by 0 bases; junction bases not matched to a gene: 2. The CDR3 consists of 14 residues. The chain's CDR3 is CSVAQGSNTGELFF. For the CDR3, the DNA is TGCAGCGTTGCACAGGGGTCGAACACCGGGGAGCTGTTTTTT.

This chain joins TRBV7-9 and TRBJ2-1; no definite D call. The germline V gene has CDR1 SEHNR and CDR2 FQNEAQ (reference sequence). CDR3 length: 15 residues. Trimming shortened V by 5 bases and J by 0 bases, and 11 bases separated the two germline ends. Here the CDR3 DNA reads TGTGCCAGCAGCCGAGCGTTATCCTCCTACAATGAGCAGTTCTTC. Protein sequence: CASSRALSSYNEQFF.

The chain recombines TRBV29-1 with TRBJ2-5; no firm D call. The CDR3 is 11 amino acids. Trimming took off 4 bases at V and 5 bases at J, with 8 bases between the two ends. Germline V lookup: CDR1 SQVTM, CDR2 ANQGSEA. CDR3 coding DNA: TGCAGCGTTGCGAGAAGGGAGACCCAGTACTTC. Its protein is CSVARRETQYF. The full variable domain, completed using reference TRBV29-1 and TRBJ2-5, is SAVISQKPSRDICQRGTSLTIQCQVDSQVTMMFWYRQQPGQSLTLIATANQGSEATYESGFVIDKFPISRPNLTFSTLTVSNMSPEDSSIYLCSVARRETQYFGPGTRLLVL.